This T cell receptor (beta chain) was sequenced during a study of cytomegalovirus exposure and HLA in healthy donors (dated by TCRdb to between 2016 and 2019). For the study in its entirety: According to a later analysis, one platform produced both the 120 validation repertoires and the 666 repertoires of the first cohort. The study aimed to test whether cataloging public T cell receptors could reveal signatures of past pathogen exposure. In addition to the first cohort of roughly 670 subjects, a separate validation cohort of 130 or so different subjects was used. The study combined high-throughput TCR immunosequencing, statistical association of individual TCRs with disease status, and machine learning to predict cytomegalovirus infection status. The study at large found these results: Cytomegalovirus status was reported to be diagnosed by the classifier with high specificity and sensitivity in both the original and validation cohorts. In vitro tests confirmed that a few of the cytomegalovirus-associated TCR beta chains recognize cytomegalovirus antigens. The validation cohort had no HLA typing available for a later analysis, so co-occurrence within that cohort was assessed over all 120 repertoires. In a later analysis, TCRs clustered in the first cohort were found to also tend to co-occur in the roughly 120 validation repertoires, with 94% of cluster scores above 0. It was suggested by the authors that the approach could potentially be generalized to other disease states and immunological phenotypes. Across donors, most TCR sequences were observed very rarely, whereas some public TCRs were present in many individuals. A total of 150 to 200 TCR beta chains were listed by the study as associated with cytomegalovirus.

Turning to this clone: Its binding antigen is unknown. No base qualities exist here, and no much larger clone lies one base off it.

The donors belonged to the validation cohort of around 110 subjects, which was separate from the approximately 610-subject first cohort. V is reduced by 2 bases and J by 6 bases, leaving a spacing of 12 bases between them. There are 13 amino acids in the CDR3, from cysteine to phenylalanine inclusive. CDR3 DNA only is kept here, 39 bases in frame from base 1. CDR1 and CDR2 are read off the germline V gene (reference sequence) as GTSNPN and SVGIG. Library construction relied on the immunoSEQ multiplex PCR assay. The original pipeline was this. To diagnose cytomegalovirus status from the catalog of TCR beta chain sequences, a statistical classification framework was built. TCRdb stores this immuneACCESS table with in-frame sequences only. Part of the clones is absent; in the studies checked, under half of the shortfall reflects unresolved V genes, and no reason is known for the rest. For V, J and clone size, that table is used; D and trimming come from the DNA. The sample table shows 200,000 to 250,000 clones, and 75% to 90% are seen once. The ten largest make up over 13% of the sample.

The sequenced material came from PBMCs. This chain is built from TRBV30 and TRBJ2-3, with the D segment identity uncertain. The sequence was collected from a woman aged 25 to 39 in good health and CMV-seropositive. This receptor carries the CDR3 CAWSILSGDTQYF. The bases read TGTGCCTGGAGTATTCTGTCAGGCGATACGCAGTATTTT.